This entry lists 13 T cell receptor beta chains sequenced from one sample in a study of blood T cell repertoires in COVID-19. Profiling relied on immunoSEQ multiplex PCR, and the TCRdb table lists in-frame clones only, not all of them. The sample includes some 180,000 clones, about 88% of them seen just once. What was sequenced was peripheral blood. The receptors come from a man aged 45-60 years who had recovered from COVID-19.

In regard to this clone: Other nucleotide sequences from this sample produce the same CDR3. V gene TRBV5-1 combines with J gene TRBJ2-7, with a possible D match to TRBD2 (6 bases). Germline V gives CDR1 SGHRS, CDR2 YFSETQ. The CDR3 loop spans 13 amino acids. The ends were cut back, 0 bases at V and 3 bases at J, with 7 bases in the middle. The CDR3 protein is CASSLAGVYEQYF. CDR3 nucleotide sequence: TGCGCCAGCAGCTTGGCGGGAGTCTACGAGCAGTACTTC.

The genes are TRBV7-9 and TRBJ1-2; D gene unclear. The CDR3 is 17 amino acids. Per the germline V gene, CDR1 is SEHNR and CDR2 is FQNEAQ (reference sequence). Trimming pared 9 bases from V and 0 bases from J, leaving 23 bases between. The CDR3 DNA sequence: TGTGCCAGAGAGGAGTTGGATCTCAGCAAGGCTAACTATGGCTACACCTTC. It yields the protein CAREELDLSKANYGYTF. Looking up the rest from reference TRBV7-9 and TRBJ1-2 gives the full variable domain: DTGVSQNPRHKITKRGQNVTFRCDPISEHNRLYWYRQTLGQGPEFLTYFQNEAQLEKSRLLSDRFSAERPKGSFSTLEIQRTEQGDSAMYLCAREELDLSKANYGYTFGSGTRLTVV.

The chain uses TRBV7-6 and TRBJ1-5; perhaps TRBD1 as D (5 bases). The ends were cut back, 6 bases at V and 2 bases at J, with 17 bases in the middle. In germline, CDR1 is SGHVS, CDR2 FNYEAQ. CDR3 length: 16 residues. CDR3 nucleotide sequence: TGTGCCAGCAGTCCAGAGCAGGGTGGCGGCAATCAGCCCCAGCATTTT. Translated, it gives CASSPEQGGGNQPQHF.

This chain joins TRBV14 and TRBJ2-6; weak D call: TRBD1 (6 bases). Germline-derived CDR1 and CDR2 are SGHDN and FVKESK. Trimming took 4 bases from V and 1 from J, leaving 23 bases between them. The CDR3 contains 20 residues. The CDR3 DNA follows: TGTGCCAGCAGCCCCGGCGCCCCTAACAGGGTGAGGTCTGGGGCCAACGTCCTGACTTTC. Protein product: CASSPGAPNRVRSGANVLTF.

V is TRBV28 and J is TRBJ1-3, with 7 bases matching TRBD1. The CDR3 runs to 14 residues. Trimming took 3 bases from V and 4 from J; bases not matched to a gene: 3. From germline, CDR1 is MDHEN and CDR2 SYDVKM. The CDR3, as DNA: TGTGCCAGCAGTTTTCAGGGGGTAGGAAACACCATATATTTT. Its protein is CASSFQGVGNTIYF.

This chain uses TRBV6-2 or TRBV6-3 with TRBJ1-2, with a possible D match to TRBD1 (6 bases). Trimming left V 6 bases short and J 2 bases short, with 13 bases between. CDR3 length equals 14 residues. Per the germline V gene, CDR1 is MNHEY and CDR2 is SVGEGT. Written as DNA, the CDR3 is TGTGCCAGCAGCCCCGGACAGATGAACTATGGCTACACCTTC. It specifies CASSPGQMNYGYTF.

The rearrangement uses TRBV5-1 and TRBJ1-6; unclear D gene. The CDR3 is 13 residues long. Per the germline V gene, CDR1 is SGHRS and CDR2 is YFSETQ. The V end lost 7 bases, the J end lost 8 bases, and 13 bases lay between the germline ends. The CDR3 DNA reads as TGCGCCAGCCACCAGGATTTTGATTCACCCCTCCACTTT. As protein: CASHQDFDSPLHF.

The V gene is TRBV2, the J gene TRBJ2-7; TRBD2 might be the D (6 bases). This CDR3 has 13 residues. Germline V gene sequence: CDR1 SNHLY, CDR2 FYNNEI. The V end was cut by 6 bases, the J end by 3 bases, with 12 bases between. CDR3 sequence (DNA): TGTGCCAGCAGGGAGGGGATAGACTACGAGCAGTACTTC. Its translation: CASREGIDYEQYF.

The table lists this clone with a count of one. The gene calls are TRBV6-1 and TRBJ2-3; weak D call: TRBD2 (5 bases). Per germline, CDR1 MNHNS and CDR2 SASEGT. The CDR3 totals 13 residues. Between the trimmed V and J ends, which lost 0 bases and 9 bases, there was a span of 10 bases. The CDR3 is CASSEARARTQYF. The CDR3 DNA follows: TGTGCCAGCAGTGAAGCGAGGGCAAGAACGCAGTATTTT.

The chain combines TRBV11-2 with TRBJ1-1; tentatively, D is TRBD1 (6 bases). Deletions cut 5 bases from V and 10 bases from J, with 14 bases between. There are 12 residues in the CDR3. From germline, CDR1 is SGHAT and CDR2 FQNNGV. In nucleotides, the CDR3 is TGTGCCAGCAGCACCCGATGGGGGCGAGCTTTCTTT. Residues: CASSTRWGRAFF.

Written as DNA, the CDR3 is TGTGCCAGCACCCGGGGGTTCACCTCCTCCTACGAGCAGTACTTC. Its translation is CASTRGFTSSYEQYF. The rearrangement links TRBV28 to TRBJ2-7; D possibly corresponds to TRBD2 (6 bases). Germline CDR1 is MDHEN and CDR2 is SYDVKM. This CDR3 is built from 15 residues. Trimming cost V 7 bases and J 0 bases, with 16 bases left between them.

This clone was picked up a small number of times. The CDR3 loop is CASSEQASARGEQFF. CDR3 sequence (DNA): TGTGCCAGCAGTGAACAGGCTAGCGCTAGGGGTGAGCAGTTCTTC. The gene calls are TRBV2 and TRBJ2-1; maybe TRBD2 (6 bases). Germline V gene data show CDR1 as SNHLY and CDR2 as FYNNEI. This CDR3 spans 15 amino acids. V shed 2 bases and J shed 9 bases, with 17 bases lying between them.

This chain joins TRBV6-5 and TRBJ1-4; TRBD1 matches 7 bases. This CDR3 has 14 residues. V lost 5 bases, J lost 8 bases, and 8 bases stayed unmatched. CDR1 and CDR2 (germline): MNHEY, SVGAGI. CDR3 residues: CASSSRDSGEKLFF. For the CDR3, the DNA is TGTGCCAGCAGTAGCCGGGACAGCGGCGAAAAACTGTTTTTT.